This T cell receptor (beta chain) was identified in a study of technical replicates of blood from several donors. This clone was picked up one time. Using immunoSEQ multiplex PCR, the repertoire was profiled, and TCRdb retains in-frame clones only, with some absent. The data hold some 76,000 clones, with 95% to 98% observed a single time. V was clipped by 6 bases and J by 5 bases; unmatched bases: 9. Germline CDR1 is SEHNR and CDR2 is FQNEAQ (reference sequence). The CDR3 covers 15 residues. This TCR came from a human donor in good health. The genes are TRBV7-9 and TRBJ2-2, with TRBD2 matching over 7 bases. Sequenced input: T cells isolated from PBMCs. CDR3 region: CASRLAGADTGELFF. The CDR3 region has the DNA TGTGCCAGCAGGTTGGCGGGAGCCGATACCGGGGAGCTGTTTTTT.